The TCR beta chain described here comes from a study of cytomegalovirus exposure and HLA in healthy donors. Study-level points and caveats: A later analysis linked a missense variant in DCLRE1C to the trimming of TCR beta V and J genes. HLA allele associations emerged for around 16,000 TCR beta sequences in a later analysis, at 0.05 false discovery rate.

A word on this clone: Its antigen is not known.

Vbeta (60) and Jbeta (13) primers were used in the PCR. This table comes from immunoSEQ multiplex PCR, and its TCRdb copy is limited to in-frame clones, with some not included. The repertoire holds 150,000 to 200,000 clones, with 75% to 85% as singletons. V shed 3 bases, J shed 8 bases, and the junction held 9 bases outside the gene matches. Germline assignment: CDR1 SGDLS and CDR2 YYNGEE. This CDR3 comprises 15 residues. The V call is TRBV9, the J call TRBJ2-1; 9 bases align to TRBD2. The material sequenced was PBMCs. The receptor was isolated from a man younger than 30 in good health and CMV-seronegative. In DNA, the CDR3 is TGTGCCAGCAGCGCTAGCGGGATTAGGGTCGATGAGCAGTTCTTC. It codes for CASSASGIRVDEQFF.